This TCR beta chain comes out of a study of CD8 T cells in ankylosing spondylitis. The junction had 15 bases not matched to a gene; V was cut back by 4 bases and J by 3 bases. Per the germline V gene, CDR1 is SGHRS and CDR2 is YFSETQ. The CDR3 consists of 18 residues. Libraries of TCR beta came from quantitative 5'-RACE with molecular barcodes. TCRdb re-called the 5' RACE reads through MiXCR, storing one row per CDR3 protein. Of around 540,000 distinct CDR3 sequences listed, over 9.5% were seen once; the top ten hold 6.5% to 7%. This clonotype has a handful of counts. The antigen is unknown. Findings and limits, study-wide: Seemingly characteristic of ankylosing spondylitis blood was a TCR beta motif consisting of eight highly homologous variants. The disease-linked clones had a CD8+ phenotype and low blood frequencies.

The gene calls are TRBV5-1 and TRBJ2-1, with 8 bases lining up with TRBD1. The sample comprised blood, either unsorted or a sorted T cell fraction (not recorded which). The source is a male donor with ankylosing spondylitis. As DNA, the CDR3 is TGCGCCAGCAGCCAGTACGGGAGCTTCGGACAGGGCTACAATGAGCAGTTCTTC. It codes for CASSQYGSFGQGYNEQFF.